A single TCR beta chain is shown here with its context. Antigen unknown. CDR1 and CDR2 (germline): SGHAT, FQNNGV. Deletions cut 1 base from V and 6 bases from J, with 16 bases between. The CDR3 is 15 amino acids. TCRdb keeps only in-frame clones here, not all; method: immunoSEQ multiplex PCR. The data hold fewer than 600,000 clones, with around 77% observed a single time. The data originate from a study of shared clonotypes between healthy human individuals. Study in general: Ranging from 18 to 49 in age, donors were two women and three men. Study results and caveats: Deeper or shallower sequencing was expected to change how clonotypes are shared among donors. A limitation of the genetic and exposure-history diversity represented arose from few donors.

The chain carries TRBV11-2 and TRBJ2-7; the D is unclear. Sequenced sample: PBMCs. This clonotype was sampled from a woman aged 40 to 50 in good health. Some clones in this sample may be carry-over from other donors' samples. As DNA, the CDR3 is TGTGCCAGCAGCTTAGTTAACGTTCCAACGGGCGAGCAGTACTTC. Translating it yields CASSLVNVPTGEQYF.